These 19 T cell receptor beta chains originate from one sample sequenced in a study of cytomegalovirus exposure and HLA in healthy donors. The PCR made use of 60 Vbeta and 13 Jbeta primers. Using immunoSEQ multiplex PCR, the repertoire was profiled, and TCRdb retains in-frame clones only, with some absent. This sample's clone table lists 150,000 to 200,000 clones. Sequenced sample: PBMCs. Source of these receptors: a woman younger than 35 in good health and CMV-seropositive.

The chain has TRBV5-1 and TRBJ2-7; D ambiguous. Trimming cost V 0 bases and J 1 base, with 5 bases left between them. CDR3 length equals 13 residues. Germline CDR1 SGHRS, CDR2 YFSETQ. CDR3 nucleotide sequence: TGCGCCAGCAGCTTGGCCCGGTCCTACGAGCAGTACTTC. It yields the protein CASSLARSYEQYF. The complete variable domain, with remaining parts taken from reference TRBV5-1 and TRBJ2-7, reads KAGVTQTPRYLIKTRGQQVTLSCSPISGHRSVSWYQQTPGQGLQFLFEYFSETQRNKGNFPGRFSGRQFSNSRSEMNVSTLELGDSALYLCASSLARSYEQYFGPGTRLTVT.

V gene TRBV19 combines with J gene TRBJ2-2, with D possibly being TRBD1 (5 bases). The V end was cut by 4 bases, the J end by 5 bases, with 8 bases between. The CDR3 consists of 13 residues. Germline V gene data show CDR1 as LNHDA and CDR2 as SQIVND (reference sequence). CDR3 region: CASSTGRTGELFF. The CDR3 DNA is TGTGCCAGTAGTACAGGGCGGACCGGGGAGCTGTTTTTT.

The chain employs TRBV7-9 and TRBJ2-5; 9 nucleotides match TRBD2. The better agreement between TRBJ2-7 and the DNA end casts doubt on the J call. The germline CDR1 and CDR2 sequences are SEHNR and FQNEAQ (reference sequence). CDR3 length: 15 residues. In DNA form, the CDR3 reads TGTGCCAGCAGCTTACGTAGCGGGGGTGTTAACGAGCAGTACTTC. It yields the protein CASSLRSGGVNEQYF.

The genes are TRBV30 and TRBJ2-1, with TRBD2 matching 11 bases. In germline, CDR1 is GTSNPN, CDR2 SVGIG (reference sequence). The CDR3 consists of 14 residues. The trim removed 0 bases at V and 9 bases at J, leaving 4 bases unmatched. CDR3 DNA: TGTGCCTGGAGTGTGACTAGCGGGAACCCTGAGCAGTTCTTC. This gives the protein CAWSVTSGNPEQFF.

The CDR3 coding sequence is TGCGCCAGCAGCCAAGAAATGGGCAGCTCCTACAATGAGCAGTTCTTC. Translating it yields CASSQEMGSSYNEQFF. The chain links TRBV4-1 to TRBJ2-1; D remains ambiguous. V lost 0 bases and J 0 bases, leaving 9 bases between the germline ends. There are 16 residues in the CDR3. Germline loops: CDR1 MGHRA, CDR2 YSYEKL.

V usage is TRBV5-1 and J usage is TRBJ1-1, with 8 bases aligning to TRBD1. The CDR3 totals 15 residues. After removal of 0 bases from V and 4 bases from J, the junction contained 5 bases not matched to a gene. Germline CDR1 SGHRS, CDR2 YFSETQ. The CDR3 region is CASSLATGEATEAFF. The CDR3, as DNA: TGCGCCAGCAGCTTGGCGACAGGGGAGGCCACTGAAGCTTTCTTT. The full variable domain, in which reference TRBV5-1 and TRBJ1-1 provide the parts outside the CDR3, is KAGVTQTPRYLIKTRGQQVTLSCSPISGHRSVSWYQQTPGQGLQFLFEYFSETQRNKGNFPGRFSGRQFSNSRSEMNVSTLELGDSALYLCASSLATGEATEAFFGQGTRLTVV.

The V gene is TRBV6-1, the J gene TRBJ2-1; 9 nucleotides line up with TRBD1. Germline V gene lookup returns CDR1 MNHNS and CDR2 SASEGT. Trimming removed 4 bases from V and 7 bases from J; junction bases left unmatched: 2. The CDR3 runs 13 residues. In DNA, the CDR3 is TGTGCCAGCAGTGGGACAGGGGAGAATGAGCAGTTCTTC. This sequence encodes CASSGTGENEQFF.

The chain has TRBV5-1 and TRBJ1-1; the D gene is possibly TRBD1 (5 bases). Germline V gives CDR1 SGHRS, CDR2 YFSETQ. V lost 7 bases to trimming and J lost 7 bases, with 20 bases between them. The CDR3 is 14 amino acids. The CDR3 nucleotides read TGCGCCAGCGCCCTCACAGGTCACAACGGTGAAGCTTTCTTT. This translates into CASALTGHNGEAFF.

The rearrangement joins TRBV2 to TRBJ2-2; 9 bases are shared with TRBD1. The V segment lost 10 bases and the J segment 0 bases; nucleotides outside the gene matches: 9. The CDR3 is 16 residues long. The germline CDR1 and CDR2 sequences are SNHLY and FYNNEI. The CDR3, as DNA: TGTGCCACCTTAACGGACAGGGGCACGAACACCGGGGAGCTGTTTTTT. Translated: CATLTDRGTNTGELFF.

The genes are TRBV28 and TRBJ2-3; TRBD2 aligns across 16 bases. The CDR3 sequence is 18 residues long. In germline, CDR1 is MDHEN, CDR2 SYDVKM. V lost 6 bases and J lost 4; bases outside the gene matches: 10. The CDR3 here is CASRGTSGGAVLADTQYF. The CDR3 coding sequence is TGTGCCAGCAGAGGGACTAGCGGGGGGGCCGTTTTGGCAGATACGCAGTATTTT.

The J gene is TRBJ2-3, the V gene TRBV2; 8 bases match TRBD2. Losses at the gene ends were 4 bases for V and 5 bases for J; bases not matched to a gene: 5. Germline CDR1 SNHLY, CDR2 FYNNEI. The CDR3 sequence is 14 residues long. The CDR3 reads CASSGQAGVDTQYF. In DNA form, the CDR3 reads TGTGCCAGCAGTGGCCAAGCGGGAGTAGATACGCAGTATTTT. Using reference TRBV2 and TRBJ2-3 for the parts outside the CDR3, the full variable domain is EPEVTQTPSHQVTQMGQEVILRCVPISNHLYFYWYRQILGQKVEFLVSFYNNEISEKSEIFDDQFSVERPDGSNFTLKIRSTKLEDSAMYFCASSGQAGVDTQYFGPGTRLTVL.

The rearrangement links TRBV5-1 to TRBJ1-6; D unresolved. This CDR3 has 17 residues. Germline V lookup: CDR1 SGHRS, CDR2 YFSETQ. Trimming pared 3 bases from V and 0 bases from J, leaving 13 bases between. CDR3 nucleotides: TGCGCCAGCAGCTCTACGTCCGGGAGCTCCTATAATTCACCCCTCCACTTT. Translating it yields CASSSTSGSSYNSPLHF.

Here the CDR3 reads CASRLDSKNIQYF. The CDR3 nucleotides are TGTGCCAGCAGGCTCGACAGCAAAAACATTCAGTACTTC. The V gene is TRBV2, the J gene TRBJ2-4, with D possibly matching TRBD1 (5 bases). The V gene lost 6 bases and the J gene lost 3 bases, with 9 bases spanning the gap. The CDR3 totals 13 residues. Germline V gives CDR1 SNHLY, CDR2 FYNNEI.

Here the CDR3 reads CASSLRGPSGEEQFF. Here the CDR3 DNA reads TGTGCCAGCAGTTTAAGGGGGCCCTCTGGGGAGGAGCAGTTCTTC. The V call is TRBV27, the J call TRBJ2-1; 7 positions agree with TRBD1. The CDR3 extends over 15 amino acids. V shed 2 bases, J shed 10 bases, and the junction held 11 bases outside the gene matches. The germline gives CDR1 MNHEY, CDR2 SMNVEV (reference sequence).

This sequence joins TRBV5-1 and TRBJ2-5, with 8 positions matching TRBD2. V lost 5 bases to trimming and J lost 3 bases; unmatched junction nucleotides: 3. The CDR3 is made up of 13 amino acids. The germline V gene has CDR1 SGHRS and CDR2 YFSETQ. Here the CDR3 DNA reads TGCGCCAGCAGGGCACTAGCGGAAGAGACCCAGTACTTC. This sequence encodes CASRALAEETQYF.

The gene calls are TRBV30 and TRBJ1-5; 7 bases map to TRBD1. In germline, CDR1 is GTSNPN, CDR2 SVGIG (reference sequence). This CDR3 is 13 amino acids long. J gave up 7 bases and V 2 bases, and 5 bases lay outside the gene matches. The CDR3 DNA reads TGTGCCTGGAGTAGGGACAGCCAACAGCCCCAGCATTTT. This sequence encodes CAWSRDSQQPQHF.

The genes are TRBV7-6 and TRBJ2-1, with 8 bases lining up with TRBD2. Germline V gene lookup returns CDR1 SGHVS and CDR2 FNYEAQ. The CDR3 consists of 18 residues. The trim removed 1 base at V and 5 bases at J, leaving 13 bases unmatched. The CDR3 reads CASSLGREVFYEHNEQFF. CDR3 nucleotide sequence: TGTGCCAGCAGCTTAGGGCGGGAGGTTTTTTACGAACACAATGAGCAGTTCTTC.

The chain combines TRBV7-2 with TRBJ2-7; 7 bases line up with TRBD1. V was clipped by 2 bases and J by 4 bases; unmatched bases: 8. CDR1 and CDR2 from the germline V gene are SGHTA and FQGNSA. This CDR3 is 15 amino acids long. The CDR3 spells CASSLSGTDNYEQYF. The CDR3 nucleotides are TGTGCCAGCAGCTTATCGGGGACAGACAATTACGAGCAGTACTTC.

This rearrangement joins TRBV5-1 to TRBJ2-7, with unresolved D. Trimming left V 3 bases short and J 2 bases short, with 3 bases between. This CDR3 is 11 amino acids long. Per the germline V gene, CDR1 is SGHRS and CDR2 is YFSETQ. The CDR3 DNA sequence: TGCGCCAGCAGCTCCGCCTACGAGCAGTACTTC. It encodes CASSSAYEQYF.